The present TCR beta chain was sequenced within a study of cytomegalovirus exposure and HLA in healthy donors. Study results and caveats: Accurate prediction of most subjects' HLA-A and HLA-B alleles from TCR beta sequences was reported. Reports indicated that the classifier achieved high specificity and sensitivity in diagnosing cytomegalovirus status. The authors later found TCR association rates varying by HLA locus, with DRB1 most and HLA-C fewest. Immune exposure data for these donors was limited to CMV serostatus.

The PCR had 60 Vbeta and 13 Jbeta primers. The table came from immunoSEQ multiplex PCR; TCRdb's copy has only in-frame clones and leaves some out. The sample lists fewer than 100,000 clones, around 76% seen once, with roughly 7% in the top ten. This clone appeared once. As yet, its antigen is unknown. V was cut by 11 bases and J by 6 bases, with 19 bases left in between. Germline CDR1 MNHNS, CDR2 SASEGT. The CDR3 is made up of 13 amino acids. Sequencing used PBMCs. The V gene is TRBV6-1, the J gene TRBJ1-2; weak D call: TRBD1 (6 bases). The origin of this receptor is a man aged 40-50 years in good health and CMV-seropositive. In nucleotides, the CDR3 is TGTGCCGGGTGGGGGCCGGTCGAGGATGGCTACACCTTC. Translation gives CAGWGPVEDGYTF.